Below, 3 T cell receptor beta chains from the same sample are listed, as sequenced in a study of PD-1 blockade in classical Hodgkin lymphoma. The method was immunoSEQ multiplex PCR; TCRdb's version includes in-frame clones alone and lacks a portion of them. The repertoire includes about 27,000 clones, approximately 81% of them detected once, and about 32% sits in the top ten. Each patient relapsed following autologous stem cell transplantation, and prior brentuximab vedotin exposure differed. This specimen was peripheral blood mononuclear cells (PBMCs), taken before the second cycle of nivolumab. These receptors came from a human donor with classical Hodgkin lymphoma.

This clone is categorized as medium-sized (0.01 to 0.1%). The rearrangement links TRBV7-7 to TRBJ2-2; D gene ambiguous. The V gene lost 1 base and the J gene lost 6 bases, with 6 bases spanning the gap. The germline V gene has CDR1 SSHAT and CDR2 FNYEAQ (reference sequence). This CDR3 has 13 residues. The CDR3 DNA reads as TGTGCCAGCAGCTTAGATACGGCCGGGGAGCTGTTTTTT. This sequence encodes CASSLDTAGELFF.

This chain links TRBV25-1 with TRBJ2-7, with D unresolved. V shed 1 base and J shed 3 bases, with 10 bases lying between them. The CDR3 sequence is 14 residues long. Germline loops: CDR1 MGHDK, CDR2 SYGVNS. The CDR3 bases are TGTGCCAGCAGTGAATCAGTCGGATACTACGAGCAGTACTTC. It translates to CASSESVGYYEQYF.

The V and J genes are TRBV2 and TRBJ2-5; TRBD2 might be the D (6 bases). The end of the DNA fits TRBJ2-7 better, so the J call may be wrong. Germline V CDR1 and CDR2: SNHLY, FYNNEI. The CDR3 is made up of 16 amino acids. CDR3 residues: CASSEAGGVGSYEQYF. The CDR3 DNA is TGTGCCAGCAGTGAAGCAGGAGGGGTTGGCTCCTACGAGCAGTACTTC.